The T cell receptor beta chain under discussion was sequenced for a study of T cells in localized non-small cell lung cancer. The CDR3 loop spans 14 amino acids. The V end lost 0 bases, the J end lost 2 bases, and 7 bases lay between the germline ends. Germline CDR1 reads SEHNR; CDR2 reads FQNEAQ (reference sequence). Only in-frame clones appear in the TCRdb table, and some are missing; sequencing was by immunoSEQ multiplex PCR. The top ten clones hold roughly 4.2% of a sample with about 33,000 clones, roughly 88% of them seen once. A remark on this clone: Its antigen is as yet unknown.

Study conclusions and caveats: Uninvolved adjacent lung had higher T cell clonality than tumor and all other tissues. The study sequenced only one region of the tumor. As a result, intratumor heterogeneity could not be excluded and remains possible.

This chain uses TRBV7-9 with TRBJ1-1; no clear D. This specimen consisted of peripheral blood, obtained before any cancer treatment. The TCR originated in a man aged 35-75 years with stage I lung adenocarcinoma. The DNA of the CDR3 is TGTGCCAGCAGCTTAGCGAGCGGCAACACTGAAGCTTTCTTT. Residues: CASSLASGNTEAFF.